The rows below give T cell receptor beta chains drawn from one sample of a study of cytomegalovirus exposure and HLA in healthy donors. Sequencing was performed with immunoSEQ multiplex PCR; in TCRdb, only in-frame clones are kept and a portion is missing. The profile shows about 180,000 clones, 80% to 90% of them singletons. Source material: PBMCs. These receptors were taken from a girl aged 2 to 10 in good health and CMV-seropositive. CDR3s include the opening cysteine and the closing phenylalanine or tryptophan. The D gene is left open where the match is weak.

NA TRBJ1-2 TRBV18 CASSPSGGRVTNYGYTF
NA TRBJ2-3 TRBV2 CASTPTRGISTDTQYF
TRBD1 TRBJ2-1 TRBV4-1 CASSQEGKGGGEQFF
TRBD2 TRBJ2-7 TRBV7-8 CASSLELAGEGYEQYF
NA TRBJ2-7 TRBV13 CASSPRDINPPYEQYF
TRBD2 TRBJ2-7 TRBV30 CAWSPWTSGSYEQYF
NA TRBJ1-2 TRBV12-5 CASGLGYQGHGYTF
TRBD1 TRBJ1-6 TRBV7-3 CASSLDRVGSPLHF
NA TRBJ2-1 TRBV10-2 CASSEFKKRVYNEQFF
TRBD1 TRBJ2-7 TRBV9 CASSVASGTATYEQYF
TRBD1 TRBJ2-5 TRBV6-1 CASSTGVQETQYF
NA TRBJ1-2 TRBV2 CASSGGYREYYGYTF
TRBD1 TRBJ2-7 TRBV5-5 CASSTGTGEYGYEQYF
NA TRBJ2-3 TRBV10-1 CASSESDLQDTQYF
NA TRBJ1-1 TRBV6-1 CASSEWGLGLDTEAFF
TRBD1 TRBJ1-1 TRBV2 CASMTGFKNTEAFF
TRBD2 TRBJ2-3 TRBV28 CASSPSGRGDTQYF
TRBD1 TRBJ1-1 TRBV5-4 CASSSNYRGGTEAFF
TRBD1 TRBJ2-5 TRBV11-2 CASSSGTGRETQYF
NA TRBJ1-3 TRBV7-8 CASSFGGVSGNTIYF
TRBD1 TRBJ2-5 TRBV9 CASSGVRTGGETQYF
NA TRBJ1-5 TRBV2 CASSDEPWASGQPQHF
TRBD1 TRBJ1-5 TRBV5-6 CASSLGSRGRSLGQPQHF
TRBD1 TRBJ1-3 TRBV7-3 CASSLNPTGAGNTIYF
NA TRBJ1-1 TRBV19 CASSMGGLAFF
NA TRBJ1-5 TRBV6-1 CASSGTGNQPQHF
NA TRBJ1-2 TRBV6-5 CASSALEGTYGYTF
TRBD1 TRBJ2-1 TRBV30 CAWMGQGIYNEQFF
NA TRBJ2-7 TRBV5-1 CASSLVFAVAEYEQYF
TRBD2 TRBJ2-1 TRBV5-6 CASSFGTSEGGEQFF
NA TRBJ2-6 TRBV14 CASSQFTPGANVLTF
NA TRBJ1-5 TRBV23-1 CASTQQVNLNQPQHF
NA TRBJ2-7 TRBV6-5 CASRSPSSYEQYF
NA TRBJ2-1 TRBV21-1 CASSKLWARYPFF
NA TRBJ1-1 TRBV28 CASNVLRSSGGEAFF
NA TRBJ1-2 TRBV28 CASSLGDIRGYTF
TRBD1 TRBJ1-2 TRBV30 CAWYLVNRGFYGYTF
TRBD1 TRBJ1-4 TRBV19 CASSWQGVNEKLFF
TRBD1 TRBJ1-1 TRBV9 CASSGPTGATEAFF
NA TRBJ2-7 TRBV6-6 CASSYTGDPVYEQYF
TRBD2 TRBJ2-5 TRBV7-3 CASSLRAGGLQETQYF
NA TRBJ2-1 TRBV6-5 CASSYLDTDNEQFF
TRBD1 TRBJ1-3 TRBV5-1 CASSPGQGATNTIYF
TRBD1 TRBJ1-1 TRBV19 CASTTGGGTVMNTEAFF
TRBD1 TRBJ2-3 TRBV5-4 CASSPGQSTDTQYF